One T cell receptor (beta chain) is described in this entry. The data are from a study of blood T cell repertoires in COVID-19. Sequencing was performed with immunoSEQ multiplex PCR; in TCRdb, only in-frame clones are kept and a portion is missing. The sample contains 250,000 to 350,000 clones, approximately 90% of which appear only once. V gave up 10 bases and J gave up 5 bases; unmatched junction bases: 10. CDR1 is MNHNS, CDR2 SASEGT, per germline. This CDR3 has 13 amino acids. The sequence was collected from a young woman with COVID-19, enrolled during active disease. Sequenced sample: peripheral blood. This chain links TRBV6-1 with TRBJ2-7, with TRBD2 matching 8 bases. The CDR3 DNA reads TGTGCCACAGAGGGAGCGGGAGTCCACGAGCAGTACTTC. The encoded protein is CATEGAGVHEQYF.